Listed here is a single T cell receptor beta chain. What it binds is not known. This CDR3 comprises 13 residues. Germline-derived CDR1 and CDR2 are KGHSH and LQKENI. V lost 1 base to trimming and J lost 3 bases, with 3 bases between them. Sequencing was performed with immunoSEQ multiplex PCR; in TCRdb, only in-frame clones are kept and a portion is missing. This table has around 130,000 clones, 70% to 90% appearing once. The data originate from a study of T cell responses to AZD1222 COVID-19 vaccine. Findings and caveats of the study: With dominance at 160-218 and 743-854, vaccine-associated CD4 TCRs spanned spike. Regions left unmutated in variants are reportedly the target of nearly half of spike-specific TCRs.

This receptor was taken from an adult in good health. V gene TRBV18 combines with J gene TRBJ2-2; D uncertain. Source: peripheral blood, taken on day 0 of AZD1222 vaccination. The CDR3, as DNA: TGTGCCAGCTCACCACGGGACACCGGGGAGCTGTTTTTT. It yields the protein CASSPRDTGELFF.